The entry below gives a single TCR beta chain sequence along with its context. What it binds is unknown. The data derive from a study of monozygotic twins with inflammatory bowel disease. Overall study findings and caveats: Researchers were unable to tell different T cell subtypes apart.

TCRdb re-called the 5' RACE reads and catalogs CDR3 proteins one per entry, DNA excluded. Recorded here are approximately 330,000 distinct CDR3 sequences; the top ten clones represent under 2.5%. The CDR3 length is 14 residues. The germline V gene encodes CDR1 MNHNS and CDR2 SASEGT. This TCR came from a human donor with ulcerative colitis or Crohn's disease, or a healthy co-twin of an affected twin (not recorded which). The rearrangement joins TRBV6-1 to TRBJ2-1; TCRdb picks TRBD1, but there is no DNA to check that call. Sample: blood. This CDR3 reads CASIPGQGSNEQFF.